One and the same sample provided the 9 T cell receptor beta chains below, sequenced in a study of neurological immune-mediated disorders. TCRdb re-called the 5' RACE reads through MiXCR, storing one row per CDR3 protein. The data hold around 130,000 distinct CDR3 sequences, with around 3% observed a single time. Material: PBMCs. These receptors originate from a woman aged 25 to 45 with multiple sclerosis.

Concerning this clonotype: A much larger clone is a single base away; this may be a read error. V usage is TRBV20-1 and J usage is TRBJ2-3, with a possible D match to TRBD2 (5 bases). This CDR3 has 11 amino acids. Between the trimmed V and J ends, which lost 5 bases and 2 bases, there was a span of 5 bases. Germline V gene data show CDR1 as DFQATT and CDR2 as SNEGSKA (reference sequence). CDR3 amino acids: CSAGLTDTQYF. The CDR3 DNA reads as TGCAGTGCTGGACTCACAGATACGCAGTATTTT.

Ten or more counts support this clonotype. The gene calls are TRBV11-2 and TRBJ1-1; D not certain. The length of the CDR3 is 15 residues. V was cut by 2 bases and J by 6 bases, with 16 bases left in between. CDR1 is SGHAT, CDR2 FQNNGV, per germline. The CDR3 loop is CASSLIPDFNSEAFF. The CDR3 coding sequence is TGTGCCAGCAGCTTAATACCAGACTTTAACTCTGAAGCTTTCTTT.

This clonotype was seen many times. V gene TRBV7-2 combines with J gene TRBJ1-3, with 12 bases fitting TRBD1. This CDR3 comprises 15 residues. Germline V gives CDR1 SGHTA, CDR2 FQGNSA. The junction had 7 bases not matched to a gene; V was cut back by 7 bases and J by 6 bases. CDR3 region: CASTRDRGRENTIYF. The CDR3 DNA reads as TGTGCCAGCACGCGGGACAGGGGGCGCGAAAACACCATATATTTT.

This clonotype turned up a few times. It may be a read error: a sequence one base away is much more abundant. The V and J genes are TRBV6-2 or TRBV6-3 and TRBJ1-5; D unclear. The CDR3 sequence is 13 residues long. Germline CDR1 reads MNHEY; CDR2 reads SVGEGT. CDR3 nucleotide sequence: TGTGCCAGCAGTTACCTCGGTAATCAGCACCAGCATTTT. Translation gives CASSYLGNQHQHF.

This clonotype was seen more than once but under ten times. A much larger clonotype is one base distant, so this may be a read error. The chain uses TRBV4-3 and TRBJ2-7; 9 bases are shared with TRBD1. V lost 5 bases to trimming and J lost 7 bases; unmatched junction nucleotides: 6. Germline V CDR1 and CDR2: LGHNA, YSLEER. CDR3 length: 13 amino acids. CDR3 sequence: CASSGTGRKEQYF. The CDR3 nucleotides are TGCGCCAGCAGCGGGACAGGGCGAAAAGAGCAGTACTTC.

This clonotype was counted many times. The V and J genes are TRBV7-9 and TRBJ2-7; D ambiguous. Trimming shortened V by 5 bases and J by 5 bases, and 7 bases separated the two germline ends. CDR3 length: 11 residues. Germline assignment: CDR1 SEHNR and CDR2 FQNEAQ (reference sequence). CDR3 amino acids: CASSGLDEQYF. CDR3 nucleotides: TGTGCCAGCAGCGGTCTCGACGAGCAGTACTTC.

The CDR3 here is CASSGQGYEQYF. The CDR3 bases are TGTGCCAGCAGCGGACAGGGCTACGAGCAGTACTTC. The chain couples TRBV27 to TRBJ2-7, with 8 bases fitting TRBD1. The CDR3 covers 12 residues. Looked up from germline, CDR1 is MNHEY and CDR2 is SMNVEV (reference sequence). After removal of 6 bases from V and 3 bases from J, the junction contained 1 base not matched to a gene.

This clonotype was observed at least ten times. V and J are TRBV6-1 and TRBJ1-1, with D possibly being TRBD1 (5 bases). The ends were cut back, 3 bases at V and 5 bases at J, with 10 bases in the middle. Germline V gene sequence: CDR1 MNHNS, CDR2 SASEGT. This CDR3 has 13 amino acids. CDR3 sequence: CASSDWGGTEAFF. The CDR3, as DNA: TGTGCCAGCAGTGACTGGGGCGGGACTGAAGCTTTCTTT.

This clonotype was seen at least ten times. The chain has TRBV12-3 or TRBV12-4 and TRBJ2-5; weak D call: TRBD2 (6 bases). V lost 4 bases to trimming and J lost 4 bases, with 16 bases between them. The CDR3 covers 15 residues. For the CDR3, the DNA is TGTGCCAGCAGTTCACCCCGGGAGTCGAGAGAGACCCAGTACTTC. This gives the protein CASSSPRESRETQYF.